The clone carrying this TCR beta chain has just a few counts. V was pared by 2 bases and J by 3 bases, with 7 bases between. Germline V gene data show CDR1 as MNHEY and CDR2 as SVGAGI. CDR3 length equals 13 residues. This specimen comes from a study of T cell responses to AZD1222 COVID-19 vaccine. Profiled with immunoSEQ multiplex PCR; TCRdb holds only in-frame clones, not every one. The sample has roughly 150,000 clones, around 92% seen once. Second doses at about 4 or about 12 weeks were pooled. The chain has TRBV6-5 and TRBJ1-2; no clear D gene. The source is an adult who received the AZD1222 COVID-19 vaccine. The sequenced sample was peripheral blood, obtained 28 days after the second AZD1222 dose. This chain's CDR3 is CASSYIQYYGYTF. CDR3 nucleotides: TGTGCCAGCAGTTACATCCAATACTATGGCTACACCTTC.